This TCR beta chain was found in a study of response to subunit inactivated influenza vaccine. Looked up from germline, CDR1 is SGHTA and CDR2 is FQGNSA. V gave up 1 base and J gave up 1 base, with 7 bases separating them. The CDR3 runs 14 residues. TCRdb called the RT-PCR reads again in MiXCR, with one record for every CDR3 protein. Of around 490,000 distinct CDR3 sequences listed, 6% to 9% are singletons. Specimen: PBMCs from blood, collected roughly 24 months after vaccination. This receptor was identified in a man aged 50 to 75 who received an inactivated influenza vaccine. The rearrangement joins TRBV7-2 to TRBJ1-2; no firm D call. The CDR3 bases are TGTGCCAGCAGCTTAGGGGCAAGTAACTATGGCTACACCTTC. The encoded protein is CASSLGASNYGYTF.